This T cell receptor (beta chain) was obtained from a study of blood T cells in healthy people across ages. Germline loops: CDR1 SQVTM, CDR2 ANQGSEA. The CDR3 loop spans 14 amino acids. With 4 bases clipped from V and 4 bases from J, the junction kept 6 bases outside the gene matches. Primed by a sample-barcoded 5' primer and a J-beta primer mix, a second PCR proceeded for roughly 6 to 12 cycles. TCRdb ran MiXCR on the 5' RACE reads and lists one entry per CDR3 protein. The sample shows more than 1.4 million distinct CDR3 sequences, 42% of them seen only once. Notes on the study in general: Unknown donor CMV status possibly confounded expanded clonotype changes. The long-lived group displayed more naive CD4+ cells, plus higher diversity, than the aged donors did.

This clonotype appeared a few times. Its specificity is not known. This sequence was found in a woman under 30 in good health. The material sequenced was blood. This sequence joins TRBV29-1 and TRBJ2-2, with 7 bases that match TRBD2. CDR3 amino acids: CSVAELAITGELFF. The CDR3 DNA follows: TGCAGCGTTGCTGAACTAGCGATCACCGGGGAGCTGTTTTTT.